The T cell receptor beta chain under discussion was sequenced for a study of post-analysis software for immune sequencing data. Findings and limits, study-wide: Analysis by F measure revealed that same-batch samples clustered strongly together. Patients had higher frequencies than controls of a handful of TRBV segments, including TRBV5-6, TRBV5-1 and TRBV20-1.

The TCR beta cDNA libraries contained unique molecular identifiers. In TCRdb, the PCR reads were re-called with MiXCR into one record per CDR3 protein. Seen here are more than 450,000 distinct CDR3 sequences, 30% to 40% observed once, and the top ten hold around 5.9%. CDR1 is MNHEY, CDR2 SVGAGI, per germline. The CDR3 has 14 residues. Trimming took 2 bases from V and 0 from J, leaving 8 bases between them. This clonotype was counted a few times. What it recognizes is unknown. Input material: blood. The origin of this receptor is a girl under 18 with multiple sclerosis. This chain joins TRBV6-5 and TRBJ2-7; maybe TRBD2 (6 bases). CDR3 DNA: TGTGCCAGCAGTTACGGGGGGACCTCCTACGAGCAGTACTTC. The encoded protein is CASSYGGTSYEQYF.